A selection of T cell receptor beta chains follows, all from one sample in a study of early T cells in non-severe SARS-CoV-2 infection. Via MiXCR, TCRdb re-called the 5' RACE reads, giving one row per CDR3 protein. The table shows 60,000 or so distinct CDR3 sequences, with 8.5% to 10% occurring only once. The sample comprised whole blood. The receptors shown here come from an adult who was a healthcare worker with PCR-confirmed SARS-CoV-2 infection or an uninfected control (not recorded which). Both conserved end residues are trimmed from each CDR3. The size entry is marked missing in some rows and otherwise reads once, few, many or a size class.

>TRBJ1-5|.|TRBV18
VSSPRRVNQPQH
>TRBJ2-1|many|TRBV27
ASSWTSGHEQF
>TRBJ2-3|.|TRBV24-1
ATGTDITDTQY
>TRBJ2-1|many|TRBV20-1
SAVTSGSVSYNEQF
>TRBJ2-2|.|TRBV5-1
ASTYGAGTANTGELF
>TRBJ1-1|.|TRBV7-2
ASSLSTLRAEAF
>TRBJ2-5|.|TRBV28
ASSLPTVKETQY
>TRBJ1-6|few|TRBV6-1
ASSEFDRAYNSPLH
>TRBJ2-1|.|TRBV29-1
SVVPGVYNEQF
>TRBJ2-7|.|TRBV6-2/TRBV6-3
ASSARGSSYEQY
>TRBJ2-3|.|TRBV6-6
ASSLAGRRTDTQY
>TRBJ2-4|many|TRBV7-2
ASSSTSGHLAKNIQY
>TRBJ2-1|many|TRBV7-9
ASSLKGQGAGEQF
>TRBJ2-1|many|TRBV7-8
ASSLATAGGRYEQF
>TRBJ2-1|.|TRBV20-1
SARGSGRVARSSYNEQF
>TRBJ2-1|many|TRBV7-6
ASSPAFRAHNEQF
>TRBJ2-7|many|TRBV5-6
ASSVRDYEQY
>TRBJ2-7|many|TRBV2
ASSETVATYEQY
>TRBJ2-2|many|TRBV28
ASSLTILQNTGELF
>TRBJ2-2|.|TRBV20-1
SARDEPETGGNTGELF
>TRBJ2-7|.|TRBV9
ASSEGQGLTYEQY
>TRBJ1-1|many|TRBV25-1
ASSSGTDEMNTEAF
>TRBJ2-1|many|TRBV9
ASSVVAVGISNEQF
>TRBJ2-1|few|TRBV29-1
SVLGQGSYNEQF
>TRBJ2-3|many|TRBV7-3
ASSLARTDTQY
>TRBJ1-1|.|TRBV7-2
ASSRGHTNTEAF
>TRBJ2-7|few|TRBV9
ASSAAWDVSYEQY
>TRBJ2-7|many|TRBV28
ASSSPLEQY
>TRBJ1-2|.|TRBV2
ASSDKGTHYGYT
>TRBJ2-1|many|TRBV7-3
ASSLGLAGAYNEQF
>TRBJ2-1|few|TRBV4-3
ASSHQYSNEQF
>TRBJ2-7|many|TRBV28
ASSLGTFYEQY
>TRBJ2-1|many|TRBV29-1
SVGGGPGGVYNEQF
>TRBJ2-5|.|TRBV12-3/TRBV12-4
ASSFTQETQY
>TRBJ1-5|many|TRBV2
ASSPWTGNNQPQH
>TRBJ2-7|many|TRBV11-2
ASSLVDISYEQY
>TRBJ2-1|many|TRBV14
ASSQDSLAAPYNEQF
>TRBJ1-1|many|TRBV29-1
SVEDGQDTEAF
>TRBJ2-7|many|TRBV12-5
ASGRDRVSYEQY
>TRBJ1-1|.|TRBV18
ASSPIQGRGAEAF
>TRBJ2-7|many|TRBV28
ASRLTKFYEQY
>TRBJ2-5|many|TRBV29-1
SVVKQGRGETQY
>TRBJ2-7|.|TRBV7-2
ASSLATGESYEQY
>TRBJ1-1|few|TRBV29-1
SARLTGINTEAF
>TRBJ2-7|.|TRBV28
ASSFPPGLARYEQY
>TRBJ2-2|.|TRBV29-1
SAKRETGELF
>TRBJ2-5|.|TRBV6-5
ASSYTPRETQY